This T cell receptor (beta chain) was observed in a study of blood T cell repertoires in COVID-19. Study-level information: Nucleic acid was either cDNA or gDNA, and it came from T cells, B-cell-depleted T cells, or PBMCs.

TCRdb keeps only in-frame clones here, not all; method: immunoSEQ multiplex PCR. This sample has 120,000 or so clones, with roughly 85% found just once. This CDR3 region has 16 residues. This receptor was obtained from a man in his forties with acute or convalescent COVID-19. J is TRBJ1-5 and V is TRBV21-1; no check of the table's D call, TRBD1, against the DNA was made. TRBV21-1 is reported as a pseudogene. The sample taken for sequencing was peripheral blood. The chain's CDR3 is CASNKKGQGHNQPQHF. Written as DNA, the CDR3 is TGTGCCAGCAACAAAAAGGGACAGGGCCATAATCAGCCCCAGCATTTT.